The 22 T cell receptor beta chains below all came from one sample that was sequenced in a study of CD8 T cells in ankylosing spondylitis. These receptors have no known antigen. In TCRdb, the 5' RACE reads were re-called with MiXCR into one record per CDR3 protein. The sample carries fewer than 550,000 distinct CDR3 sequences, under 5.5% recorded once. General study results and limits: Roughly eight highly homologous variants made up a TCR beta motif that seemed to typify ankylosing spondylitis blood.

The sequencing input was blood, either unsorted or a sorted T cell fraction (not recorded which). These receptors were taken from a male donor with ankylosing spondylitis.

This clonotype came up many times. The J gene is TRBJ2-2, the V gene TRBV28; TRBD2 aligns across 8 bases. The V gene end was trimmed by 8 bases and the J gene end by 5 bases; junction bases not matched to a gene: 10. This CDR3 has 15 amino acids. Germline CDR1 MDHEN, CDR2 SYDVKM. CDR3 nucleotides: TGTGCCAGCCTACACCCAGCTAGCGGGACCGGGGAGCTGTTTTTT. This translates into CASLHPASGTGELFF.

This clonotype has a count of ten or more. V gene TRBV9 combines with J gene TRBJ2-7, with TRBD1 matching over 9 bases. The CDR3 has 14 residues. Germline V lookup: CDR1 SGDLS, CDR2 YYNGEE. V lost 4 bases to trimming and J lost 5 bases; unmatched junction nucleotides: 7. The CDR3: CASSSDRGINEQYF. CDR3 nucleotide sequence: TGTGCCAGCAGCTCCGACAGGGGGATAAACGAGCAGTACTTC.

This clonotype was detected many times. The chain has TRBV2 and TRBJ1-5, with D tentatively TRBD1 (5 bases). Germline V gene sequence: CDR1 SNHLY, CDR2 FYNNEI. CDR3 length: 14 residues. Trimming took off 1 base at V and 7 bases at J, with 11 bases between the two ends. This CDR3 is CASSEVPGHQPQHF. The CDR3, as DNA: TGTGCCAGCAGTGAAGTACCAGGGCACCAGCCCCAGCATTTT.

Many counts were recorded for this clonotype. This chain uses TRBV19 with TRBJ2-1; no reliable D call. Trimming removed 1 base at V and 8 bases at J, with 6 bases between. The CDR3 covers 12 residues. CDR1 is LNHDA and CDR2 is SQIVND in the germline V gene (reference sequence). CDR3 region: CASSIGAYEQFF. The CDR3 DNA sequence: TGTGCCAGTAGTATAGGGGCGTATGAGCAGTTCTTC. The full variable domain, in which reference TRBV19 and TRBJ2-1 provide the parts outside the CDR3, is DGGITQSPKYLFRKEGQNVTLSCEQNLNHDAMYWYRQDPGQGLRLIYYSQIVNDFQKGDIAEGYSVSREKKESFPLTVTSAQKNPTAFYLCASSIGAYEQFFGPGTRLTVL.

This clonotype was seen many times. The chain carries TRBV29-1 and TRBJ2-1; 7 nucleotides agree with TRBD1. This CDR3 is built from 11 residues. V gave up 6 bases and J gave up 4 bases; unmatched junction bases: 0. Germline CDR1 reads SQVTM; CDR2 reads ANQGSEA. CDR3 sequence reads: CSVTGYNEQFF. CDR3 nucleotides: TGCAGCGTGACAGGGTACAATGAGCAGTTCTTC.

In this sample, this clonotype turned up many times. In DNA, the CDR3 is TGTGCCAGCAGTGCCGACAGGTCCTACAATGAGCAGTTCTTC. Its protein is CASSADRSYNEQFF. The chain combines TRBV27 with TRBJ2-1, with a tentative D call TRBD1 (6 bases). The V end was cut by 5 bases, the J end by 1 base, with 9 bases between. Germline CDR1 MNHEY, CDR2 SMNVEV (reference sequence). The CDR3 length is 14 residues.

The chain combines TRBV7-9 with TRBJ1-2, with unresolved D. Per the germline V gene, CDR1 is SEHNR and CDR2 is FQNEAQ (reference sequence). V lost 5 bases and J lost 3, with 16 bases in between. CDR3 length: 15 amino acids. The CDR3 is CASSGLGGPHYGYTF. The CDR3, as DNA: TGTGCCAGCAGCGGCCTCGGAGGGCCGCACTATGGCTACACCTTC.

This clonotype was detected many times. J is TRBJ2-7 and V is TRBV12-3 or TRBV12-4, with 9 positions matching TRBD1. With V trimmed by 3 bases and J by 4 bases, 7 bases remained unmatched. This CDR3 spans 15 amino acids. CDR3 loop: CASSFQQGANYEQYF. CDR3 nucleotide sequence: TGTGCCAGCAGTTTCCAACAGGGGGCTAATTACGAGCAGTACTTC.

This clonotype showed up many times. In DNA form, the CDR3 reads TGCGCCAGCAGCCCATCCCAAGGACGCACAGATACGCAGTATTTT. Protein sequence: CASSPSQGRTDTQYF. This chain connects TRBV5-1 to TRBJ2-3; D unresolved. Germline values: CDR1 SGHRS, CDR2 YFSETQ. This CDR3 region has 15 residues. V was clipped by 4 bases and J by 1 base, with 13 bases between them.

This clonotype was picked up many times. CDR3 coding DNA: TGCGCCAGCAGCCAACTAACCGGACAGCCCCAGCATTTT. Its protein product is CASSQLTGQPQHF. This chain links TRBV4-3 with TRBJ1-5; D is uncertain. This CDR3 comprises 13 residues. V lost 2 bases to trimming and J lost 7 bases, with 9 bases between them. CDR1 is LGHNA, CDR2 YSLEER, per germline.

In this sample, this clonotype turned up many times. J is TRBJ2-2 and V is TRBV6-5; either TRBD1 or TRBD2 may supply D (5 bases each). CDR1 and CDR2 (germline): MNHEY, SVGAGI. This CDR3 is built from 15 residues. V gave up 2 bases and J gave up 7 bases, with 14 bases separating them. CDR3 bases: TGTGCCAGCAGTTACGTGGGACCCCGCCACGGGGAGCTGTTTTTT. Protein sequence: CASSYVGPRHGELFF.

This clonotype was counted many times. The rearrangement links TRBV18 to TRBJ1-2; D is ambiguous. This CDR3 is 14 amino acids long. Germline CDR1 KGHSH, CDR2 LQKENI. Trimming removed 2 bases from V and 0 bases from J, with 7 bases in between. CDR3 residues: CASSPSGSNYGYTF. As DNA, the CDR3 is TGTGCCAGCTCACCATCCGGGTCTAACTATGGCTACACCTTC.

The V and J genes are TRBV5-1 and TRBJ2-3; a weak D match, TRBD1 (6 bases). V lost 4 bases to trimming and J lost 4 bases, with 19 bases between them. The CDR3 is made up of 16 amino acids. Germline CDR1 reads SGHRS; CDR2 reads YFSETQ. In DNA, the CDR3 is TGCGCCAGCAGCGGGGGCGTCCCCCATGGCCCAGATACGCAGTATTTT. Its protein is CASSGGVPHGPDTQYF.

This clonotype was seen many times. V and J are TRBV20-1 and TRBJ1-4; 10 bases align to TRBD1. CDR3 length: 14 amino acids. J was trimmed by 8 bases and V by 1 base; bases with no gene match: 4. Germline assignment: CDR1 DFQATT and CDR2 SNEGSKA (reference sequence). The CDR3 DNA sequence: TGCAGTGCTAGAGTGGGGACAGGGGACGAAAAACTGTTTTTT. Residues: CSARVGTGDEKLFF.

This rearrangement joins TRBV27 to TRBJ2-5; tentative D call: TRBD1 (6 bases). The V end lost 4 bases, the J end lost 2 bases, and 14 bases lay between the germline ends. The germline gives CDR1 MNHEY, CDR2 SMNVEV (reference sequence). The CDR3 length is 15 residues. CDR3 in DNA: TGTGCCAGCAGTTCCTGGGACAAACATCAAGAGACCCAGTACTTC. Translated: CASSSWDKHQETQYF.

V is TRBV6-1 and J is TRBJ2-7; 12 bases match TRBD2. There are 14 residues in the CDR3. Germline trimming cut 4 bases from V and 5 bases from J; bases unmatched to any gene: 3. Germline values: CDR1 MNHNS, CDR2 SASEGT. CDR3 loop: CASSATSGSHEQYF. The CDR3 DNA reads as TGTGCCAGCAGTGCGACTAGCGGGAGCCACGAGCAGTACTTC.

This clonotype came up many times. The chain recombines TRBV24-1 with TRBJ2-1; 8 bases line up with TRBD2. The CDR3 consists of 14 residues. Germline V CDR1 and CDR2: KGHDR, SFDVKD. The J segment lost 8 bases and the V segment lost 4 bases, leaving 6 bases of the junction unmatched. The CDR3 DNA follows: TGTGCCACCAGTGAGGGACTAGGAATCTATGAGCAGTTCTTC. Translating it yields CATSEGLGIYEQFF.

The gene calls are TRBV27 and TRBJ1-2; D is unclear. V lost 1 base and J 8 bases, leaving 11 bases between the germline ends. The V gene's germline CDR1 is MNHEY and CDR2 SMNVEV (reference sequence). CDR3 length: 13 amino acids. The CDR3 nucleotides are TGTGCCAGCAGTTTATATCCCCCGGGCGGCTACACCTTC. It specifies CASSLYPPGGYTF.

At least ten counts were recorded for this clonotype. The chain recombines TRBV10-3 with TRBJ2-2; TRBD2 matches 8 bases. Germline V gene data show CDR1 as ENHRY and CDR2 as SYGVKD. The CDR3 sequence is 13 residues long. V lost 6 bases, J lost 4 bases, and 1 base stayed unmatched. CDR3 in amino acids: CAIRLAATGELFF. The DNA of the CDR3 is TGTGCCATCAGACTAGCGGCCACCGGGGAGCTGTTTTTT.

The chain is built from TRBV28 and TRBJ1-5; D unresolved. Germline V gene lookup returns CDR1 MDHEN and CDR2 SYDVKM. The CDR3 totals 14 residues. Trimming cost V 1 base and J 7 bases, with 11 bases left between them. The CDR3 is CASSLLFGAQPQHF. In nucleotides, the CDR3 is TGTGCCAGCAGTTTATTATTTGGAGCCCAGCCCCAGCATTTT.

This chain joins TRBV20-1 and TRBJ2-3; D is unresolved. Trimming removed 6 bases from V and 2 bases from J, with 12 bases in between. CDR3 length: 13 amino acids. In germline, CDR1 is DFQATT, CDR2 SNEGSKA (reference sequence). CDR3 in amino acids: CSAHSPTTDTQYF. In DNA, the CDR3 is TGCAGTGCGCATAGTCCCACCACAGATACGCAGTATTTT.

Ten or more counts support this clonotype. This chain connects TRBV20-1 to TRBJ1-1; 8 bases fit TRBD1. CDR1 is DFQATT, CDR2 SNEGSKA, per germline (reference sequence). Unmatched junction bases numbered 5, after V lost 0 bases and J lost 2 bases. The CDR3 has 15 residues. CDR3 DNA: TGCAGTGCTAGAGACTTCAGGGGGCAAAACACTGAAGCTTTCTTT. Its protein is CSARDFRGQNTEAFF.